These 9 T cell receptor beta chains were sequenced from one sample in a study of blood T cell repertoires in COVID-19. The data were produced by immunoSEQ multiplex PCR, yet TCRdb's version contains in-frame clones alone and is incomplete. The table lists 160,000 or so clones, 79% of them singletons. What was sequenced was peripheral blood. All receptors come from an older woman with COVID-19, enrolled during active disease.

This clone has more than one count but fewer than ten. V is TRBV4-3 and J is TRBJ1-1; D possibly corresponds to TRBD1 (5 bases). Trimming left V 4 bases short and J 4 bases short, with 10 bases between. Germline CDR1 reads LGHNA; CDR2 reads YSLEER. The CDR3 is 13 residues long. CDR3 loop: CASSRGGGTEAFF. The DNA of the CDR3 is TGCGCCAGCAGCCGGGGCGGGGGCACTGAAGCTTTCTTT.

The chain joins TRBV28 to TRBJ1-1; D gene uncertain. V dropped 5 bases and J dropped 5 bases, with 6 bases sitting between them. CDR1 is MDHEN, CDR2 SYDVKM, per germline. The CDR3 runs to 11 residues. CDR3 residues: CASSRETEAFF. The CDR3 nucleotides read TGTGCCAGCAGTCGGGAAACTGAAGCTTTCTTT. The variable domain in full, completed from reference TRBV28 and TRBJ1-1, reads DVKVTQSSRYLVKRTGEKVFLECVQDMDHENMFWYRQDPGLGLRLIYFSYDVKMKEKGDIPEGYSVSREKKERFSLILESASTNQTSMYLCASSRETEAFFGQGTRLTVV.

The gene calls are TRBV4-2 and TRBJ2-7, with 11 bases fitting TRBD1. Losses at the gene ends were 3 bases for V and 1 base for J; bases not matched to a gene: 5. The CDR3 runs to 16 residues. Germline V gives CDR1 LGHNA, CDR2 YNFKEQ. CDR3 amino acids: CASSHRGQGASYEQYF. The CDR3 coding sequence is TGTGCCAGCAGCCATAGAGGACAGGGGGCGTCCTACGAGCAGTACTTC.

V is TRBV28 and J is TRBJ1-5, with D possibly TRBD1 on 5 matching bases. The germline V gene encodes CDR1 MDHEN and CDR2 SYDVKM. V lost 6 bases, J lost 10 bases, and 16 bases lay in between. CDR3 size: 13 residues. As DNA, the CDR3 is TGTGCCAGCAGACCATCAGGGCCGTCCCCCCAGCATTTT. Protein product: CASRPSGPSPQHF.

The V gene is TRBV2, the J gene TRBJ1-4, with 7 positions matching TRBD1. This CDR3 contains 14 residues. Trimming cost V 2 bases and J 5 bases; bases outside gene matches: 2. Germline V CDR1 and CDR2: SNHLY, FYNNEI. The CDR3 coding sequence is TGTGCCAGCAGTGAACGACAGGGAAATGAAAAACTGTTTTTT. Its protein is CASSERQGNEKLFF.

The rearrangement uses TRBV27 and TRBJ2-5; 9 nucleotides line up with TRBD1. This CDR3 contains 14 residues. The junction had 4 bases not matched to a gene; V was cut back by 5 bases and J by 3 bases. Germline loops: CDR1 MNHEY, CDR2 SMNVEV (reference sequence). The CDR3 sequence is CASSHDRGEETQYF. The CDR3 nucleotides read TGTGCCAGCAGTCATGACAGGGGGGAAGAGACCCAGTACTTC.

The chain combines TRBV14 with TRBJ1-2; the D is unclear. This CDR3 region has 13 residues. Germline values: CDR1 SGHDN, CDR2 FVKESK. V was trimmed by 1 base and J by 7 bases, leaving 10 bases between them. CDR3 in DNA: TGTGCCAGCAGCCAAGTCACAGTCAGTGGCTACACCTTC. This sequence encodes CASSQVTVSGYTF.

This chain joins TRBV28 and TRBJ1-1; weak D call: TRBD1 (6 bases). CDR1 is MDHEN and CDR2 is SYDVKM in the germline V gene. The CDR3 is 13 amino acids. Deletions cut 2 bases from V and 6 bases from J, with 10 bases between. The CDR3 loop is CASSLLTGSEAFF. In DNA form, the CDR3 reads TGTGCCAGCAGTTTACTAACAGGGTCTGAAGCTTTCTTT.

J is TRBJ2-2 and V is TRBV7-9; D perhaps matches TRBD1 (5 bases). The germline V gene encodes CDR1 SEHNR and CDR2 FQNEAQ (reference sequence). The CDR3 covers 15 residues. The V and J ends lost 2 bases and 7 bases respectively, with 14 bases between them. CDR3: CASSLRGSSLGELFF. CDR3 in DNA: TGTGCCAGCAGCTTAAGGGGCTCGAGTCTCGGGGAGCTGTTTTTT.